What follows are 17 T cell receptor beta chains derived from one specimen sequenced in a study of blood T cell repertoires in COVID-19. TCRdb's table, derived via immunoSEQ multiplex PCR, lists solely in-frame clones and lacks some. The table shows around 150,000 clones, with approximately 80% occurring only once. Material for sequencing was PBMCs or T cells enriched from blood (not recorded which). These TCRs come from a man between 65 and 85 years old who had been exposed to COVID-19.

This clone has just a few counts. The CDR3 sequence is CASSFDRYTYEQYF. CDR3 bases: TGTGCCAGCAGTTTTGACAGGTATACCTACGAGCAGTACTTC. The V gene is TRBV27, the J gene TRBJ2-7, with D tentatively TRBD1 (6 bases). Germline CDR1 reads MNHEY; CDR2 reads SMNVEV (reference sequence). V gave up 3 bases and J gave up 2 bases, with 11 bases separating them. This CDR3 comprises 14 residues.

This chain uses TRBV9 with TRBJ2-1; the D gene is possibly TRBD2 (6 bases). Trimming pared 0 bases from V and 0 bases from J, leaving 22 bases between. This CDR3 has 20 residues. Germline V gene lookup returns CDR1 SGDLS and CDR2 YYNGEE. CDR3 amino acids: CASSVGPPGASEHSYNEQFF. The CDR3 region has the DNA TGTGCCAGCAGCGTAGGGCCCCCCGGCGCTAGCGAGCACTCCTACAATGAGCAGTTCTTC.

As DNA, the CDR3 is TGCGCCAGCAGCTTGGCCGCGGGGGGTGTGGGCCCGGATACGCAGTATTTT. This gives the protein CASSLAAGGVGPDTQYF. The genes are TRBV5-1 and TRBJ2-3; the match to TRBD2 covers 8 bases. The germline CDR1 and CDR2 sequences are SGHRS and YFSETQ. This CDR3 has 17 residues. With 0 bases clipped from V and 6 bases from J, the junction kept 12 bases outside the gene matches.

The V and J genes are TRBV7-2 and TRBJ1-6; TRBD1 agrees at 10 bases. This CDR3 has 16 residues. Unmatched junction bases numbered 12, after V lost 7 bases and J lost 9 bases. Germline lookup yields CDR1 SGHTA and CDR2 FQGNSA. The CDR3: CASKQTGGGEASPLHF. The DNA of the CDR3 is TGTGCCAGCAAACAGACAGGGGGCGGAGAGGCTTCACCCCTCCACTTT.

The CDR3 DNA reads as TGTGCCAGCAGTCCGGGCGGGGGCCCCTCCTACGAGCAGTACTTC. Translation gives CASSPGGGPSYEQYF. This chain links TRBV11-2 with TRBJ2-7; TRBD2 is a possible D gene (7 bases). Trimming shortened V by 6 bases and J by 0 bases, and 15 bases separated the two germline ends. CDR1 and CDR2 from the germline V gene are SGHAT and FQNNGV. The CDR3 spans 15 residues.

The chain has TRBV19 and TRBJ2-7; 9 bases are shared with TRBD2. The CDR3 covers 15 residues. Germline trimming cut 5 bases from V and 2 bases from J; bases unmatched to any gene: 7. Germline lookup yields CDR1 LNHDA and CDR2 SQIVND (reference sequence). In DNA form, the CDR3 reads TGTGCCAGTAGTCCGAGCGGGAGGCCCCCCTACGAGCAGTACTTC. This encodes CASSPSGRPPYEQYF.

The gene calls are TRBV27 and TRBJ1-2; D gene uncertain. V gave up 7 bases and J gave up 4 bases, with 10 bases separating them. The CDR3 sequence is 12 residues long. Germline CDR1 and CDR2: MNHEY and SMNVEV (reference sequence). The CDR3 nucleotides read TGTGCCAGCAAGGAGGGATCCTATGGCTACACCTTC. It codes for CASKEGSYGYTF.

This rearrangement joins TRBV2 to TRBJ1-5, with TRBD1 as a possible D gene (5 bases). The V end lost 7 bases, the J end lost 3 bases, and 22 bases lay between the germline ends. The germline CDR1 and CDR2 sequences are SNHLY and FYNNEI. The CDR3 has 17 residues. Written as DNA, the CDR3 is TGTGCCAGCACCCCAAGGGGCAGTCGGGTTTCCAATCAGCCCCAGCATTTT. Translation gives CASTPRGSRVSNQPQHF.

The chain is built from TRBV7-9 and TRBJ1-5; no firm D call. This CDR3 is 12 amino acids long. The germline V and J ends were trimmed by 5 bases and 5 bases, with 7 bases remaining between them. CDR1 and CDR2 (germline): SEHNR, FQNEAQ (reference sequence). In DNA form, the CDR3 reads TGTGCCAGCAGCCTCCGCGATCAGCCCCAGCATTTT. Protein sequence: CASSLRDQPQHF. Together with reference TRBV7-9 and TRBJ1-5, the CDR3 gives the full variable domain: DTGVSQNPRHKITKRGQNVTFRCDPISEHNRLYWYRQTLGQGPEFLTYFQNEAQLEKSRLLSDRFSAERPKGSFSTLEIQRTEQGDSAMYLCASSLRDQPQHFGDGTRLSIL.

The chain joins TRBV30 to TRBJ2-7; D might be TRBD2 (6 bases). Germline CDR1 is GTSNPN and CDR2 is SVGIG (reference sequence). Between the trimmed V and J ends, which lost 4 bases and 2 bases, there was a span of 21 bases. This CDR3 comprises 16 residues. CDR3: CAWNLGGGVGTYEQYF. Here the CDR3 DNA reads TGTGCCTGGAATTTAGGTGGCGGGGTAGGGACCTACGAGCAGTACTTC.

The chain employs TRBV6-5 and TRBJ1-2; 9 bases are a match to TRBD1. Germline V CDR1 and CDR2: MNHEY, SVGAGI. With 6 bases clipped from V and 6 bases from J, the junction kept 8 bases outside the gene matches. The CDR3 is made up of 14 amino acids. CDR3 amino acids: CASSSTGGWDGYTF. CDR3 nucleotides: TGTGCCAGCAGCTCGACAGGGGGGTGGGATGGCTACACCTTC.

The J gene is TRBJ2-5, the V gene TRBV19; 9 nucleotides match TRBD2. This CDR3 spans 13 amino acids. V trimming: 10 bases; J trimming: 3 bases; junction bases outside the gene matches: 6. Germline lookup yields CDR1 LNHDA and CDR2 SQIVND (reference sequence). The CDR3 is CATRSSGEETQYF. Here the CDR3 DNA reads TGTGCCACCCGATCTAGCGGGGAAGAGACCCAGTACTTC.

This rearrangement joins TRBV5-1 to TRBJ2-1; 8 bases fit TRBD2. With V trimmed by 0 bases and J by 6 bases, 8 bases remained unmatched. Germline loops: CDR1 SGHRS, CDR2 YFSETQ. This CDR3 spans 16 amino acids. The CDR3 sequence: CASSLASRGTSNEQFF. CDR3 nucleotide sequence: TGCGCCAGCAGCTTGGCCTCCCGAGGGACTAGCAATGAGCAGTTCTTC.

The chain joins TRBV19 to TRBJ2-7; 9 positions agree with TRBD1. The ends lost 5 bases at V and 3 bases at J; junction bases unmatched: 8. Per germline, CDR1 LNHDA and CDR2 SQIVND (reference sequence). The CDR3 has 15 residues. CDR3 in DNA: TGTGCCAGTAGTCTCCGACAGGGGGGAATCTACGAGCAGTACTTC. It yields the protein CASSLRQGGIYEQYF.

The J gene is TRBJ1-1, the V gene TRBV3-1 (or the pseudogene TRBV3-2); D not certain. The CDR3 covers 12 residues. Trimming took 5 bases from V and 8 from J, leaving 12 bases between them. Germline CDR1 LGHDT, CDR2 YNNKEL (reference sequence). The CDR3 is CASSAAGYEAFF. The CDR3 DNA follows: TGTGCCAGCAGCGCTGCAGGATACGAAGCTTTCTTT.

The sample holds one count of this clone. V usage is TRBV15 and J usage is TRBJ1-4; D not certain. Germline V gene data show CDR1 as LNHNV and CDR2 as YYDKDF (reference sequence). The CDR3 is 15 residues long. The V end lost 5 bases, the J end lost 9 bases, and 19 bases lay between the germline ends. The CDR3 region has the DNA TGTGCCACCAGCGGGTTGGATTCCCGCGGTAAAAAACTGTTTTTT. As protein: CATSGLDSRGKKLFF.

This chain uses TRBV29-1 with TRBJ1-1, with D possibly being TRBD1 (6 bases). Germline V CDR1 and CDR2: SQVTM, ANQGSEA. This CDR3 region has 14 residues. V lost 8 bases, J lost 2 bases, and 18 bases lay in between. In DNA, the CDR3 is TGCAGCATTAAACAGGGAGGGAGAAACACTGAAGCTTTCTTT. Amino acids: CSIKQGGRNTEAFF.